The entry that follows covers one T cell receptor (beta chain) sequence. Its antigen is undetermined. The CDR3 is 13 residues long. The J segment lost 4 bases and the V segment lost 11 bases, leaving 6 bases of the junction unmatched. Per germline, CDR1 SGHTA and CDR2 FQGNSA. A multiplex PCR was run with 60 Vbeta primers and 13 Jbeta primers. Method: immunoSEQ multiplex PCR; TCRdb's copy keeps in-frame clones and lacks some. Altogether about 96,000 clones are present, around 77% being singletons, with the ten largest covering about 7%. This sample is drawn from a study of cytomegalovirus exposure and HLA in healthy donors. Broader study findings: Researchers counted roughly 150 TCR beta chains as cytomegalovirus-associated.

The sequenced material came from PBMCs. J is TRBJ1-5 and V is TRBV7-2; 9 bases match TRBD1. This TCR was recovered from a man between 50 and 59 years old in good health and CMV-seropositive. The CDR3 sequence is CAGGGQGNQPQHF. In DNA, the CDR3 is TGTGCCGGGGGCGGACAGGGGAATCAGCCCCAGCATTTT. Supplemented by reference TRBV7-2 and TRBJ1-5, the full variable domain reads GAGVSQSPSNKVTEKGKDVELRCDPISGHTALYWYRQSLGQGLEFLIYFQGNSAPDKSGLPSDRFSAERTGGSVSTLTIQRTQQEDSAVYLCAGGGQGNQPQHFGDGTRLSIL.